A selection of T cell receptor beta chains follows, all from one sample in a study of blood T cell repertoires in COVID-19. Some clones are missing from TCRdb's copy, which holds only in-frame ones; the method was immunoSEQ multiplex PCR. Found here are under 200,000 clones, around 87% of them singletons; the top ten hold just over 2.5%. The material sequenced was peripheral blood. The receptors originated from a woman of 80 years or more with COVID-19, enrolled during active disease. The CDR3 runs from the conserved cysteine through the conserved F or W. Each record gives: D gene, clone size, CDR3 length, V gene, J gene, CDR3 DNA, CDR3 protein. The D gene is left open where the match is weak. The listing skips clone size in some rows; elsewhere it reads once, few, many or a size class.

d_gene: TRBD1; abundance: NA; len: 15; v_gene: TRBV6-6; j_gene: TRBJ1-5; CDR3nt: TGTGCCAGCAGATTTACAGGGGAGGACAATCAGCCCCAGCATTTT; CDR3aa: CASRFTGEDNQPQHF
d_gene: NA; abundance: NA; len: 13; v_gene: TRBV28; j_gene: TRBJ1-3; CDR3nt: TGTGCCAGCAGGACAGTCTCTGGAAACACCATATATTTT; CDR3aa: CASRTVSGNTIYF
d_gene: NA; abundance: NA; len: 16; v_gene: TRBV5-1; j_gene: TRBJ1-5; CDR3nt: TGCGCCAGCAGCCCAGGGTCCGGCATACTTAATCAGCCCCAGCATTTT; CDR3aa: CASSPGSGILNQPQHF
d_gene: NA; abundance: NA; len: 15; v_gene: TRBV3-1/TRBV3-2; j_gene: TRBJ2-3; CDR3nt: TGTGCCAGCAGCCAAGGGGGCCTGAACACAGATACGCAGTATTTT; CDR3aa: CASSQGGLNTDTQYF
d_gene: NA; abundance: NA; len: 11; v_gene: TRBV9; j_gene: TRBJ2-6; CDR3nt: TGTGCCCGCGGGGGGGCCAACGTCCTGACTTTC; CDR3aa: CARGGANVLTF
d_gene: NA; abundance: NA; len: 16; v_gene: TRBV19; j_gene: TRBJ2-1; CDR3nt: TGTGCCAGTAGTAGGACTTTTGCTAGCCGTCTCAATGAGCAGTTCTTC; CDR3aa: CASSRTFASRLNEQFF
d_gene: TRBD1; abundance: NA; len: 14; v_gene: TRBV6-2/TRBV6-3; j_gene: TRBJ1-2; CDR3nt: TGTGCCAGCAGCCCCAGGGGGGAAGGCTATGGCTACACCTTC; CDR3aa: CASSPRGEGYGYTF
d_gene: NA; abundance: NA; len: 14; v_gene: TRBV9; j_gene: TRBJ2-1; CDR3nt: TGTGCCAGCAGCGAACAGGGTATTACCAATGAGCAGTTCTTC; CDR3aa: CASSEQGITNEQFF
d_gene: TRBD1; abundance: NA; len: 14; v_gene: TRBV5-1; j_gene: TRBJ2-3; CDR3nt: TGCGCCAGCAGCTCGGGACAGGGGTCAGATACGCAGTATTTT; CDR3aa: CASSSGQGSDTQYF
d_gene: NA; abundance: NA; len: 14; v_gene: TRBV28; j_gene: TRBJ2-7; CDR3nt: TGTGCCAGCAGGTCGACGCGGGGATCCTACGAGCAGTACTTC; CDR3aa: CASRSTRGSYEQYF
d_gene: NA; abundance: NA; len: 16; v_gene: TRBV7-9; j_gene: TRBJ1-2; CDR3nt: TGTGCCAGCAGGCTTCTTCAGGCTCACCCTAACTATGGCTACACCTTC; CDR3aa: CASRLLQAHPNYGYTF
d_gene: NA; abundance: NA; len: 12; v_gene: TRBV7-9; j_gene: TRBJ2-5; CDR3nt: TGTGCCAGCAGCCGTCAGCAAGAGACCCAGTACTTC; CDR3aa: CASSRQQETQYF
d_gene: TRBD2; abundance: NA; len: 17; v_gene: TRBV5-1; j_gene: TRBJ2-3; CDR3nt: TGCGCCAGCAGCTTGGGGGCTAGCGGTCCAAACACAGATACGCAGTATTTT; CDR3aa: CASSLGASGPNTDTQYF
d_gene: NA; abundance: NA; len: 16; v_gene: TRBV19; j_gene: TRBJ2-2; CDR3nt: TGTGCCAGTAGTGGACGACAGGTCGCAAACACCGGGGAGCTGTTTTTT; CDR3aa: CASSGRQVANTGELFF
d_gene: NA; abundance: few; len: 16; v_gene: TRBV4-1; j_gene: TRBJ1-1; CDR3nt: TGCGCCAGCAGCCGCCTTGCGCGGGGGATGGACACTGAAGCTTTCTTT; CDR3aa: CASSRLARGMDTEAFF
d_gene: TRBD1; abundance: NA; len: 15; v_gene: TRBV18; j_gene: TRBJ1-1; CDR3nt: TGTGCCAGCTCACAACAGGGGGCTATAATGACTGAAGCTTTCTTT; CDR3aa: CASSQQGAIMTEAFF
d_gene: TRBD1; abundance: NA; len: 15; v_gene: TRBV5-1; j_gene: TRBJ2-2; CDR3nt: TGCGCCAGCAGAAGTGGGACAGGAGACACCGGGGAGCTGTTTTTT; CDR3aa: CASRSGTGDTGELFF
d_gene: NA; abundance: few; len: 14; v_gene: TRBV6-5; j_gene: TRBJ1-1; CDR3nt: TGTGCCAGCAGTTACACAGATCCGAACACTGAAGCTTTCTTT; CDR3aa: CASSYTDPNTEAFF
d_gene: TRBD2; abundance: NA; len: 15; v_gene: TRBV28; j_gene: TRBJ2-5; CDR3nt: TGTGCCAGCAGTCCTACTAGCGCGTACCAAGAGACCCAGTACTTC; CDR3aa: CASSPTSAYQETQYF
d_gene: TRBD2; abundance: NA; len: 19; v_gene: TRBV23-1; j_gene: TRBJ2-7; CDR3nt: TGCGCCAGCAGTCAATCCGACGGGACTAGCGGGAGAAATCCCTACGAGCAGTACTTC; CDR3aa: CASSQSDGTSGRNPYEQYF
d_gene: TRBD2; abundance: NA; len: 16; v_gene: TRBV14; j_gene: TRBJ2-1; CDR3nt: TGTGCCAGCAGCCACTTTAGCGGGAGAACCTACAATGAGCAGTTCTTC; CDR3aa: CASSHFSGRTYNEQFF
d_gene: NA; abundance: NA; len: 14; v_gene: TRBV20-1; j_gene: TRBJ2-7; CDR3nt: TGCAGTGCTAGTGTGGGCACTGGGTCCTACGAGCAGTACTTC; CDR3aa: CSASVGTGSYEQYF
d_gene: TRBD2; abundance: NA; len: 16; v_gene: TRBV5-1; j_gene: TRBJ2-2; CDR3nt: TGCGCCAGCAGCTTGGGTAGCGGGATTAACACCGGGGAGCTGTTTTTT; CDR3aa: CASSLGSGINTGELFF
d_gene: TRBD2; abundance: NA; len: 18; v_gene: TRBV28; j_gene: TRBJ2-3; CDR3nt: TGTGCCAGCACGATAACGGGACTAGCGGGAGGTCTAGGAGATACGCAGTATTTT; CDR3aa: CASTITGLAGGLGDTQYF
d_gene: TRBD2; abundance: NA; len: 17; v_gene: TRBV2; j_gene: TRBJ2-3; CDR3nt: TGTGCCAGCAGTGAAGTTCCGCTAGCGGGAGGGGTAGATACGCAGTATTTT; CDR3aa: CASSEVPLAGGVDTQYF
d_gene: TRBD2; abundance: NA; len: 14; v_gene: TRBV6-2/TRBV6-3; j_gene: TRBJ2-7; CDR3nt: TGTGCCAGCAGTGGGTTGCCTAGCGGGATCGAGCAGTACTTC; CDR3aa: CASSGLPSGIEQYF
d_gene: NA; abundance: few; len: 14; v_gene: TRBV7-9; j_gene: TRBJ2-1; CDR3nt: TGTGCCAGCAGGCCGCGGAAGGGGTGGAATGAGCAGTTCTTC; CDR3aa: CASRPRKGWNEQFF
d_gene: NA; abundance: NA; len: 15; v_gene: TRBV29-1; j_gene: TRBJ2-3; CDR3nt: TGCAGCGCTATCTGGGGGGTTGGCACCACAGATACGCAGTATTTT; CDR3aa: CSAIWGVGTTDTQYF
d_gene: TRBD1; abundance: NA; len: 18; v_gene: TRBV6-2/TRBV6-3; j_gene: TRBJ1-2; CDR3nt: TGTGCCAGCAGCCCTCGTCGGGGACAGACCCATTCTAACTATGGCTACACCTTC; CDR3aa: CASSPRRGQTHSNYGYTF
d_gene: TRBD2; abundance: NA; len: 20; v_gene: TRBV4-1; j_gene: TRBJ2-1; CDR3nt: TGCGCCAGCAGCCAGCACCCGGACAGTCGGGCTAGCGGGCCTAACAATGAGCAGTTCTTC; CDR3aa: CASSQHPDSRASGPNNEQFF
d_gene: TRBD2; abundance: NA; len: 15; v_gene: TRBV19; j_gene: TRBJ2-7; CDR3nt: TGTGCCAGTACCATGAGACTAGCGGGAGGCTACGAGCAGTACTTC; CDR3aa: CASTMRLAGGYEQYF
d_gene: NA; abundance: NA; len: 14; v_gene: TRBV18; j_gene: TRBJ2-2; CDR3nt: TGTGCCAGCTCGCCCGACAGCTACACCGGGGAGCTGTTTTTT; CDR3aa: CASSPDSYTGELFF
d_gene: TRBD2; abundance: once; len: 16; v_gene: TRBV9; j_gene: TRBJ2-7; CDR3nt: TGTGCCAGCAGCGCCCGGGGACTAGCGGGAGCGGGTGAGCAGTACTTC; CDR3aa: CASSARGLAGAGEQYF
d_gene: NA; abundance: NA; len: 17; v_gene: TRBV21-1; j_gene: TRBJ2-1; CDR3nt: TGTGCCAGCAGGAAAGAGACTAGCGGGATATCAAACCCTGAGCAGTTCTTC; CDR3aa: CASRKETSGISNPEQFF
d_gene: TRBD1; abundance: NA; len: 14; v_gene: TRBV7-8; j_gene: TRBJ1-6; CDR3nt: TGTGCCAGCAGCTTAACAGGGGAAAACTCACCCCTCCACTTT; CDR3aa: CASSLTGENSPLHF
d_gene: NA; abundance: NA; len: 14; v_gene: TRBV18; j_gene: TRBJ1-1; CDR3nt: TGTGCCAGCTCGCCATCGCCTCCAGGGACTGAAGCTTTCTTT; CDR3aa: CASSPSPPGTEAFF
d_gene: NA; abundance: NA; len: 15; v_gene: TRBV7-9; j_gene: TRBJ1-3; CDR3nt: TGTGCCAGCAGCTTAGCGGAGGTACCTGGAAACACCATATATTTT; CDR3aa: CASSLAEVPGNTIYF
d_gene: TRBD1; abundance: NA; len: 13; v_gene: TRBV29-1; j_gene: TRBJ2-3; CDR3nt: TGCAGCGTGAGACAGGGGGTTACAGATACGCAGTATTTT; CDR3aa: CSVRQGVTDTQYF
d_gene: TRBD2; abundance: NA; len: 15; v_gene: TRBV3-1/TRBV3-2; j_gene: TRBJ2-1; CDR3nt: TGTGCCAGCAGTCCCGGACTAGCGGGGTTGAATGAGCAGTTCTTC; CDR3aa: CASSPGLAGLNEQFF
d_gene: TRBD1; abundance: NA; len: 15; v_gene: TRBV9; j_gene: TRBJ2-1; CDR3nt: TGTGCCAGCAGCTCCGACAGGGGGTCCTACAATGAGCAGTTCTTC; CDR3aa: CASSSDRGSYNEQFF
d_gene: NA; abundance: NA; len: 18; v_gene: TRBV5-1; j_gene: TRBJ1-2; CDR3nt: TGCGCCAGCAGCAGCGGGGGAGGGGAAACCTCCGCGGGACGGGGCTACACCTTC; CDR3aa: CASSSGGGETSAGRGYTF